This T cell receptor (beta chain) originates from a study of shared clonotypes between healthy human individuals. Terminally differentiated effector memory CD45RA+ cells were excluded by CCR7 positive selection of CD45RO-negative cells. On this clone: The antigen is unknown.

Findings and limits, study-wide: The rarefaction results pointed to incomplete sorted-subset sequencing despite large depth. An expected dependence of interdonor clonotype sharing on sequencing depth was noted.

It was across several immunoSEQ plates that each subset's genomic DNA was evenly split. Here immunoSEQ multiplex PCR was the method, and the copy in TCRdb shows in-frame clones only, minus some. In the table there are around 2.1 million clones, roughly 91% of which are singletons. The source is a man between 18 and 35 years old in good health. Some clones in this sample may be carry-over from other donors' samples. The sequencing sample was made of naive CD8+ T cells from PBMCs.

DNA of the CDR3: TGCGCCAGCAGCCCGTCCGGGACAGGGGCTGAAGCTTTCTTT. Its protein is CASSPSGTGAEAFF. The chain employs TRBV4-1 and TRBJ1-1; the match to TRBD1 covers 10 bases. With 4 bases clipped from V and 6 bases from J, the junction kept 5 bases outside the gene matches. Germline V gene data show CDR1 as MGHRA and CDR2 as YSYEKL. The CDR3 contains 14 residues.